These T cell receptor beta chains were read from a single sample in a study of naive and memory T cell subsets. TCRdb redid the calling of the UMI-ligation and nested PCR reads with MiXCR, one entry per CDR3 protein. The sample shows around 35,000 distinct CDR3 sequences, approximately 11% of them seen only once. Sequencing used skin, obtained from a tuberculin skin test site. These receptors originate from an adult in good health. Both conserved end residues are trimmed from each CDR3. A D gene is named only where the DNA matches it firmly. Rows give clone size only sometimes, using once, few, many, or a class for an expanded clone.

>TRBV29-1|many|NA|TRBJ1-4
SVFGGTNGYNEKLF
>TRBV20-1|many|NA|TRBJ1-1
SVGANTEAF
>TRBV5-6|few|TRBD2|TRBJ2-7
ASSRGLAGGGAYEQY
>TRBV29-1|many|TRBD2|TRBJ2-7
SVAGLAASSYEQY
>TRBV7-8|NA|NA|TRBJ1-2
ASSPLGREDYGYT
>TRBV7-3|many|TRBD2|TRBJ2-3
ASSSSGTSRTDTQY
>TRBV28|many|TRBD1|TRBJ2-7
ASSSGQALYEQY
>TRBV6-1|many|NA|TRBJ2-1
ASSIVTGGAYNEQF
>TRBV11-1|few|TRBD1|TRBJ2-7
ASSMGQGDYEQY
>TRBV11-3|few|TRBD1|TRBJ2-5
ASSLGQGAAETQY
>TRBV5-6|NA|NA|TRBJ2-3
ASSLGVSTDTQY
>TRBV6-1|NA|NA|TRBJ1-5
ASSEGGHRRRDSNQPQH
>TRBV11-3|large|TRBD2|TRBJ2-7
ASSLPTSGVSYEQY
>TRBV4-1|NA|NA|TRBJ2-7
ASSQKASAEAHEQY
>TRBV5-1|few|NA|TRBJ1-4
ASSLVGGATNEKLF
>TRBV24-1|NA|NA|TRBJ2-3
ATGDSSTDTQY
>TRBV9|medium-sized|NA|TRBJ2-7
ASSVGYLGTYEQY
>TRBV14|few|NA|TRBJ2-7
ASSHRGGSSSYEQY
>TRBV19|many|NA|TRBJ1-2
ASKSGLRQEGGYT
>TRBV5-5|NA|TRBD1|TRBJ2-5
ATGGQDQETQY
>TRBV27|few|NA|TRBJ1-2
ASSLQHNNYGYT
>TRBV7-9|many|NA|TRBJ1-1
ASSLAGRNTEAF
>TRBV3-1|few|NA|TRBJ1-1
ASSQRQGRTF
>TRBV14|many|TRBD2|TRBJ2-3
ASSRTSGRADTQY
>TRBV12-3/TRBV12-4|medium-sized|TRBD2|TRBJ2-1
ASSLRTSARSSYNEQF
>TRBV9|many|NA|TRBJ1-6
ASSPDSNSPLH
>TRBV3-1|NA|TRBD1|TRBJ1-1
ASSQYQGVRGTEAF
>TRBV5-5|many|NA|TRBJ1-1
ASSLAGVLTEAF
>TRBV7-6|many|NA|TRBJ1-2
ASSRTPNYGYT
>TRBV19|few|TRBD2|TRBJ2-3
ASSLGTPGGDTQY
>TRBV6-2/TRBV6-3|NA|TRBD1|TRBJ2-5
ASSYTRDRSRETQY
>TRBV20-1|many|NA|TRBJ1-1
SARSGAVGAF
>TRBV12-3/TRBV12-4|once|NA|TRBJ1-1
ASSLGNRVTEAL
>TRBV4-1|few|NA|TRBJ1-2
ASSQVGGGRGYGYT
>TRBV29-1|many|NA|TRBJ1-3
SVVGVWDTIY
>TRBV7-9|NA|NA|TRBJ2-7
ASTQADRPFQLYEQY
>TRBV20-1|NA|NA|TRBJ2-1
SASGYNEQF
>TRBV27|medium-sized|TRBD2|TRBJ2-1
ASSLGTTTYNEQF
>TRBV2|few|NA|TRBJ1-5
ASSERGDLQPQH
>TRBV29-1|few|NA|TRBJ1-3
SVERGSGNTIY
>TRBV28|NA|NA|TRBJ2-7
ASSPHIGYEQY
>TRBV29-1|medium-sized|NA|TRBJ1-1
SATRTSRIAEAF